The next 12 T cell receptor beta chains were all read from a single sample in a study of cytomegalovirus exposure and HLA in healthy donors. PCR used 60 Vbeta primers and 13 Jbeta primers. The data were produced by immunoSEQ multiplex PCR, yet TCRdb's version contains in-frame clones alone and is incomplete. In the table there are about 190,000 clones, about 89% of which are singletons. Sequencing input: PBMCs. The receptor source for this set is a man aged 25-45 years in good health and CMV-seronegative.

The chain joins TRBV5-4 to TRBJ1-3; 7 bases align to TRBD1. V shed 2 bases, J shed 2 bases, and the junction held 10 bases outside the gene matches. The CDR3 is made up of 17 amino acids. Germline CDR1 SGHNT, CDR2 YYREEE (reference sequence). DNA for the CDR3: TGTGCCAGCAGCTTTTCAATCGGCAGGGGGGCTGGAAACACCATATATTTT. Translating it yields CASSFSIGRGAGNTIYF.

V is TRBV6-5 and J is TRBJ1-1; D ambiguous. The CDR3 consists of 12 residues. Trimming removed 9 bases from V and 3 bases from J, with 11 bases in between. Germline V gene sequence: CDR1 MNHEY, CDR2 SVGAGI. CDR3 sequence reads: CASRQPYTEAFF. Written as DNA, the CDR3 is TGTGCCAGTCGACAACCCTACACTGAAGCTTTCTTT.

The rearrangement uses TRBV4-2 and TRBJ2-5; 10 nucleotides line up with TRBD1. The better agreement between TRBJ2-7 and the DNA end casts doubt on the J call. Germline V gives CDR1 LGHNA, CDR2 YNFKEQ. The CDR3 has 17 amino acids. The CDR3 DNA reads TGTGCCAGCAGCCAGTCCTCCGGGACAGGGGTTCCCTACGAGCAGTACTTC. It codes for CASSQSSGTGVPYEQYF.

The genes are TRBV4-1 and TRBJ2-3, with unresolved D. CDR1 MGHRA and CDR2 YSYEKL come from the germline V gene. Trimming stripped 1 base from V and 0 bases from J, with 8 bases between. The CDR3 sequence is 15 residues long. CDR3 sequence: CASSQAVVSTDTQYF. The CDR3 DNA sequence: TGCGCCAGCAGCCAAGCTGTTGTTAGCACAGATACGCAGTATTTT.

A few counts support this clone. The chain couples TRBV18 to TRBJ1-4; D unclear. The CDR3 is made up of 13 amino acids. Germline CDR1 is KGHSH and CDR2 is LQKENI. The V gene lost 9 bases and the J gene lost 5 bases, with 13 bases spanning the gap. The CDR3 DNA sequence: TGTGCCAGTCGCCGTACTGAAAATGAAAAACTGTTTTTT. It yields the protein CASRRTENEKLFF.

The genes are TRBV4-2 and TRBJ2-7; 14 bases fit TRBD2. The CDR3 runs 16 residues. J lost 4 bases, V lost 4 bases, and 6 bases had no gene match. CDR1 is LGHNA and CDR2 is YNFKEQ in the germline V gene. The CDR3 coding sequence is TGTGCCAGCAGCCTTGGGACTAGCGGGAGTTCGTACGAGCAGTACTTC. Its protein is CASSLGTSGSSYEQYF.

The chain uses TRBV28 and TRBJ1-4, with D possibly TRBD1 on 6 matching bases. Trimming shortened V by 2 bases and J by 1 base, and 8 bases separated the two germline ends. Germline CDR1 reads MDHEN; CDR2 reads SYDVKM. The CDR3 contains 15 residues. CDR3 protein: CASSLRDITNEKLFF. In nucleotides, the CDR3 is TGTGCCAGCAGTTTACGGGACATAACTAATGAAAAACTGTTTTTT.

This sequence joins TRBV6-1 and TRBJ2-7; 8 bases agree with TRBD1. The CDR3 runs to 14 residues. Looked up from germline, CDR1 is MNHNS and CDR2 is SASEGT. With 8 bases clipped from V and 2 bases from J, the junction kept 8 bases outside the gene matches. The CDR3 DNA follows: TGTGCCAGCGGACGGGACAGGTTCACCTACGAGCAGTACTTC. This gives the protein CASGRDRFTYEQYF.

The chain combines TRBV30 with TRBJ2-7; 8 bases align to TRBD1. Germline V gives CDR1 GTSNPN, CDR2 SVGIG (reference sequence). The CDR3 has 14 amino acids. Unmatched junction bases numbered 3, after V lost 0 bases and J lost 2 bases. The CDR3 region is CAWSVDRGPYEQYF. In nucleotides, the CDR3 is TGTGCCTGGAGTGTAGACAGGGGTCCCTACGAGCAGTACTTC.

This chain joins TRBV7-9 and TRBJ1-1; D gene unclear. The V end was cut by 1 base, the J end by 4 bases, with 7 bases between. Looked up from germline, CDR1 is SEHNR and CDR2 is FQNEAQ (reference sequence). The CDR3 has 13 amino acids. Here the CDR3 DNA reads TGTGCCAGCAGCTTAGTTGAGGGCACTGAAGCTTTCTTT. Translated, it gives CASSLVEGTEAFF. Full variable domain (missing parts from reference TRBV7-9 and TRBJ1-1): DTGVSQNPRHKITKRGQNVTFRCDPISEHNRLYWYRQTLGQGPEFLTYFQNEAQLEKSRLLSDRFSAERPKGSFSTLEIQRTEQGDSAMYLCASSLVEGTEAFFGQGTRLTVV.

CDR3 residues: CANPGLAGGRGETQYF. The CDR3 nucleotides are TGTGCCAACCCGGGACTAGCGGGGGGGCGGGGGGAGACCCAGTACTTC. This chain joins TRBV28 and TRBJ2-5, with 16 bases lining up with TRBD2. Germline loops: CDR1 MDHEN, CDR2 SYDVKM. This CDR3 has 16 residues. The V gene end was trimmed by 10 bases and the J gene end by 5 bases; junction bases not matched to a gene: 10.

J is TRBJ1-2 and V is TRBV19; TRBD1 is a possible D gene (5 bases). This CDR3 comprises 13 residues. The germline gives CDR1 LNHDA, CDR2 SQIVND (reference sequence). Trimming pared 1 base from V and 6 bases from J, leaving 9 bases between. CDR3 sequence reads: CASSIGNRNGYTF. CDR3 coding DNA: TGTGCCAGTAGTATAGGGAACAGGAATGGCTACACCTTC.